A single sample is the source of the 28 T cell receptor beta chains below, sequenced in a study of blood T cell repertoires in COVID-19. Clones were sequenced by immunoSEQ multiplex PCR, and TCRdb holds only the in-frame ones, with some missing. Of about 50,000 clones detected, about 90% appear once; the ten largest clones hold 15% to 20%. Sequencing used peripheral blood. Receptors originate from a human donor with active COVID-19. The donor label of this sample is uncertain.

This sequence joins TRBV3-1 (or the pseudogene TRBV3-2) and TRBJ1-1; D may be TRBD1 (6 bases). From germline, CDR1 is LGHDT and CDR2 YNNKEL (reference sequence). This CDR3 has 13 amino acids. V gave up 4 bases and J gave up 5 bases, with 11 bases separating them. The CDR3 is CASSPTGRTEAFF. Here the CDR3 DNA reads TGTGCCAGCAGCCCGACAGGTCGTACTGAAGCTTTCTTT.

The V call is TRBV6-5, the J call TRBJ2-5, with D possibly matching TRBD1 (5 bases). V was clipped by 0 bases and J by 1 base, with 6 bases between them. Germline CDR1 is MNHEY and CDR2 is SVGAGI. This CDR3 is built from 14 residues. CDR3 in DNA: TGTGCCAGCAGTTACTCGACAGCCCAAGAGACCCAGTACTTC. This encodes CASSYSTAQETQYF.

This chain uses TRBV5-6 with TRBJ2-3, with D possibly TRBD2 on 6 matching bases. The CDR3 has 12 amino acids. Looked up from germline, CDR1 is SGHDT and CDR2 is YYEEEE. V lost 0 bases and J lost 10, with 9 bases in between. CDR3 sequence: CASSLESGAQYF. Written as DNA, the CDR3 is TGTGCCAGCAGCTTGGAGTCGGGGGCGCAGTATTTT.

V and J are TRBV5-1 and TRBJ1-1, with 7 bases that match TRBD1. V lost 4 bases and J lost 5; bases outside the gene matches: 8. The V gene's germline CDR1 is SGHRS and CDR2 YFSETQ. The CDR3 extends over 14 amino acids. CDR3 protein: CASSIDRVGTEAFF. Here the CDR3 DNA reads TGCGCCAGCAGCATTGACAGGGTTGGGACTGAAGCTTTCTTT.

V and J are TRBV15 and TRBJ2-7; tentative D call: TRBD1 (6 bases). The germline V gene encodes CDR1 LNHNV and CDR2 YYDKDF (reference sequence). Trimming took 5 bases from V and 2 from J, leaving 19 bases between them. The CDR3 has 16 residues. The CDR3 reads CATSEESGAPTYEQYF. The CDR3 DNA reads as TGTGCCACCAGCGAAGAGTCAGGGGCCCCTACCTACGAGCAGTACTTC.

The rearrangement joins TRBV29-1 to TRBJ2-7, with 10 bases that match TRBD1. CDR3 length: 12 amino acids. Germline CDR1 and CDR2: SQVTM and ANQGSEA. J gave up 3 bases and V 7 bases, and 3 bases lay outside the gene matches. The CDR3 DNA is TGCAGCGGGGGGACAGGGGACTACGAGCAGTACTTC. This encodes CSGGTGDYEQYF.

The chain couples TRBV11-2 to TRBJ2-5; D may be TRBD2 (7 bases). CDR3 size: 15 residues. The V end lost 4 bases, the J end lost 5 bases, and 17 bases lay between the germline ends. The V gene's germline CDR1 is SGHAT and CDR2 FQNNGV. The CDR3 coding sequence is TGTGCCAGCAGCTCAACTGGGGGGGCCGGGGAGACCCAGTACTTC. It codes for CASSSTGGAGETQYF.

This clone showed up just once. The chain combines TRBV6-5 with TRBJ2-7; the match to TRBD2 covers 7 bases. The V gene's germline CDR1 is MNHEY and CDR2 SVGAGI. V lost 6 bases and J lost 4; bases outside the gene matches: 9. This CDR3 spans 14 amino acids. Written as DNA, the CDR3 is TGTGCCAGCAGCAGCGGGACTGCTATATACGAGCAGTACTTC. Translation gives CASSSGTAIYEQYF.

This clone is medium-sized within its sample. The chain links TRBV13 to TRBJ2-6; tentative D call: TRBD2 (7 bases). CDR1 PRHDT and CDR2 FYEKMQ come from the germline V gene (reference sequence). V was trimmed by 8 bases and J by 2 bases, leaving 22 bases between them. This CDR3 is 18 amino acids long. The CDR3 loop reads CASAGGGGLDTGANVLTF. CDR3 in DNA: TGTGCCAGCGCAGGCGGGGGCGGGCTGGATACTGGGGCCAACGTCCTGACTTTC.

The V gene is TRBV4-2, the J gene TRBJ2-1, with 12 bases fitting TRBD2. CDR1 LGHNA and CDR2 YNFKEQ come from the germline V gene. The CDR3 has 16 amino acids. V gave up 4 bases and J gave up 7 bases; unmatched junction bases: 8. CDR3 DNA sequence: TGTGCCAGCAGCCGTACTAGCGGGGGGATTGCGAATGAGCAGTTCTTC. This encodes CASSRTSGGIANEQFF.

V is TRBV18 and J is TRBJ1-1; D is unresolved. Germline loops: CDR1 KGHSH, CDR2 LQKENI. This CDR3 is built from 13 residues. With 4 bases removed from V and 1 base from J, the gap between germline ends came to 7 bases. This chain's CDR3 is CASSQNRNTEAFF. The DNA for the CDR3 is TGTGCCAGCTCACAAAACAGGAACACTGAAGCTTTCTTT.

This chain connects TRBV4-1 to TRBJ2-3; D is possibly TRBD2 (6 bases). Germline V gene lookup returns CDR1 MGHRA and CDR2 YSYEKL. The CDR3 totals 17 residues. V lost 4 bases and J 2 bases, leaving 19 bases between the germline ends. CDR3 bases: TGCGCCAGCAGCCCAAAAGAAGCCGGGGGTCTCACAGATACGCAGTATTTT. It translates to CASSPKEAGGLTDTQYF.

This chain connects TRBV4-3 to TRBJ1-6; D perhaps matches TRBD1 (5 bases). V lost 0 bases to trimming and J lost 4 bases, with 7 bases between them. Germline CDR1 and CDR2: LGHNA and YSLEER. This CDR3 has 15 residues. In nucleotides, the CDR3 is TGCGCCAGCAGCCAAGATCAGGGATATAATTCACCCCTCCACTTT. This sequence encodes CASSQDQGYNSPLHF.

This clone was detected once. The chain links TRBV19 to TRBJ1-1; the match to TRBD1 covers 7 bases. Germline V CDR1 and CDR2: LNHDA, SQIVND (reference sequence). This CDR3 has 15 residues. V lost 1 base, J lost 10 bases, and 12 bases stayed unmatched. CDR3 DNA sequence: TGTGCCAGTAGTATAGGCAGGGGGACACTGATCGGAGCTTTCTTT. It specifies CASSIGRGTLIGAFF. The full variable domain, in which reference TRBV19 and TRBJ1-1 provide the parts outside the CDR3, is DGGITQSPKYLFRKEGQNVTLSCEQNLNHDAMYWYRQDPGQGLRLIYYSQIVNDFQKGDIAEGYSVSREKKESFPLTVTSAQKNPTAFYLCASSIGRGTLIGAFFGQGTRLTVV.

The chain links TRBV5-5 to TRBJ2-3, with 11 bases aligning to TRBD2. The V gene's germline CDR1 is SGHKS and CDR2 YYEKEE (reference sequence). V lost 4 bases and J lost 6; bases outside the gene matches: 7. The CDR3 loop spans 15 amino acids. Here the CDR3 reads CASSPLAGGRDTQYF. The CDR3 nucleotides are TGTGCCAGCAGCCCTCTAGCGGGGGGCAGGGATACGCAGTATTTT. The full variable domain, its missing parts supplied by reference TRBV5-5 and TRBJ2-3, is DAGVTQSPTHLIKTRGQQVTLRCSPISGHKSVSWYQQVLGQGPQFIFQYYEKEERGRGNFPDRFSARQFPNYSSELNVNALLLGDSALYLCASSPLAGGRDTQYFGPGTRLTVL.

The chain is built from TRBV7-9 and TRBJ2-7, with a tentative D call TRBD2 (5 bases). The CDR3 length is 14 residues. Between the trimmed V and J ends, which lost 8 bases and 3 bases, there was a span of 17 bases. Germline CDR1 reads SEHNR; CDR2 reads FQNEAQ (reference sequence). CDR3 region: CASGTSADYYEQYF. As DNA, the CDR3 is TGTGCCAGCGGAACATCAGCAGACTACTACGAGCAGTACTTC.

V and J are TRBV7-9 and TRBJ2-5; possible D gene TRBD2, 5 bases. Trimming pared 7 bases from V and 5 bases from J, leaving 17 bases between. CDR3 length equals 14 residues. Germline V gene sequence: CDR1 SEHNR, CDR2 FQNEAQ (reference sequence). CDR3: CASIPGGSGETQYF. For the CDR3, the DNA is TGTGCCAGCATCCCCGGCGGGTCCGGTGAGACCCAGTACTTC.

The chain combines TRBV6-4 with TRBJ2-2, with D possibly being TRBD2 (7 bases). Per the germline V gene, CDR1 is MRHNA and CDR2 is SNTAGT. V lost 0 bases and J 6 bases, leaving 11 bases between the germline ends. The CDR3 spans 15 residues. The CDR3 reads CASSDSYGGPGELFF. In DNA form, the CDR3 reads TGTGCCAGCAGTGACTCATACGGGGGGCCCGGGGAGCTGTTTTTT.

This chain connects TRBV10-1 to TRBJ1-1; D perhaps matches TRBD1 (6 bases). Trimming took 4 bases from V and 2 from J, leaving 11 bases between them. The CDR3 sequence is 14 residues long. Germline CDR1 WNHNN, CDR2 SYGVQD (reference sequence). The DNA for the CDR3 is TGCGCCAGCAGTGTGTCGGACAGAAACACTGAAGCTTTCTTT. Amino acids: CASSVSDRNTEAFF.

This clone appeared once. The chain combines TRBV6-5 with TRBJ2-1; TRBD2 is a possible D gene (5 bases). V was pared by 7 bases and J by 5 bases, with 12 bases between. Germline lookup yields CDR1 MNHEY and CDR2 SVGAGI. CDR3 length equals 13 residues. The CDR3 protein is CASIRGYNNEQFF. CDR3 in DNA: TGTGCCAGCATCCGCGGGTATAACAATGAGCAGTTCTTC.

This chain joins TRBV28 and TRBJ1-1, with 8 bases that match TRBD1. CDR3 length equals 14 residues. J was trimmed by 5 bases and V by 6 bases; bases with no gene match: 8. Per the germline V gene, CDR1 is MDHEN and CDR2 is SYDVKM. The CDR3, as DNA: TGTGCCAGCAGACGAAACAGGGGGTGGACTGAAGCTTTCTTT. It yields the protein CASRRNRGWTEAFF.

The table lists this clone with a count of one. This CDR3 is CASSQQGTGNTIYF. CDR3 DNA: TGTGCCAGCAGCCAACAGGGTACTGGAAACACCATATATTTT. This chain connects TRBV3-1 (or the pseudogene TRBV3-2) to TRBJ1-3, with D possibly TRBD1 on 5 matching bases. Trimming removed 2 bases from V and 2 bases from J, with 7 bases in between. CDR1 is LGHDT and CDR2 is YNNKEL in the germline V gene (reference sequence). CDR3 size: 14 residues.

The CDR3 nucleotides read TGTGCCAGCAGTTACTCGGGACAGGGGGCCTTCTACGAGCAGTACTTC. Its protein is CASSYSGQGAFYEQYF. The chain links TRBV6-5 to TRBJ2-7, with 12 bases that match TRBD1. The CDR3 has 16 amino acids. Looked up from germline, CDR1 is MNHEY and CDR2 is SVGAGI. Trimming cost V 0 bases and J 3 bases; bases outside gene matches: 3.

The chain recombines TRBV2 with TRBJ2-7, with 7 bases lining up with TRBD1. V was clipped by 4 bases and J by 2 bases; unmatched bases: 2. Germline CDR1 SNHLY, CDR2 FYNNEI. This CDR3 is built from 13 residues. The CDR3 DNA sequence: TGTGCCAGCAGTGGGGACAGAGCCTACGAGCAGTACTTC. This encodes CASSGDRAYEQYF.

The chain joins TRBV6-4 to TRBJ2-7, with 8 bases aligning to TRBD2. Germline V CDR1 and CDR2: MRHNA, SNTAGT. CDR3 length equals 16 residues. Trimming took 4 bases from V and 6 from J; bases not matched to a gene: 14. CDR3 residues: CASSVIGGATLAEQYF. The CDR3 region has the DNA TGTGCCAGCAGTGTCATCGGGGGGGCCACACTGGCCGAGCAGTACTTC.

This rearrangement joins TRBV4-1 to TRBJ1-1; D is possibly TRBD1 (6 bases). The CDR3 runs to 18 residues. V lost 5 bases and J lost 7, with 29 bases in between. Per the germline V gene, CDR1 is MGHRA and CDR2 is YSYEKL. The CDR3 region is CASSSPFQFTDSRFEAFF. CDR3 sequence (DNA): TGCGCCAGCAGCTCTCCCTTCCAGTTCACGGACAGCCGTTTTGAAGCTTTCTTT.

The CDR3 loop is CAISESERGDTDTQYF. In nucleotides, the CDR3 is TGTGCCATCAGTGAGTCGGAGCGGGGGGACACAGATACGCAGTATTTT. The rearrangement joins TRBV10-3 to TRBJ2-3, with 9 positions matching TRBD2. Trimming removed 0 bases from V and 2 bases from J; junction bases left unmatched: 3. CDR3 length: 16 amino acids. Germline V CDR1 and CDR2: ENHRY, SYGVKD.

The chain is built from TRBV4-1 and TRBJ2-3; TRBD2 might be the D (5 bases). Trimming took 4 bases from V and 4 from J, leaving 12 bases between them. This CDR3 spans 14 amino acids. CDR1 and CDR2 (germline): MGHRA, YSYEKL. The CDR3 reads CASSPGPGSDTQYF. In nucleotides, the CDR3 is TGCGCCAGCAGCCCAGGACCGGGGTCAGATACGCAGTATTTT.